This entry is about one T cell receptor (beta chain). Combining a sample-barcoded 5' primer with a J-beta primer mix, a second PCR ran for roughly 7 to 12 cycles. TCRdb passed the 5' RACE reads through MiXCR, listing each CDR3 protein once. The table lists around 1.5 million distinct CDR3 sequences, around 36% of them singletons, with 11% in the top ten. The sample is drawn from a study of blood T cells in healthy people across ages. Trimming left V 4 bases short and J 0 bases short, with 19 bases between. CDR1 and CDR2 (germline): SGHRS, YFSETQ. The CDR3 length is 17 residues. This sequence joins TRBV5-1 and TRBJ1-1; weak D call: TRBD1 (5 bases). Sequences were obtained from blood. This sequence was found in a woman younger than 45 in good health. Here the CDR3 reads CASSRGPIRRMNTEAFF. CDR3 nucleotide sequence: TGCGCCAGCAGCCGGGGACCGATCCGGCGAATGAACACTGAAGCTTTCTTT.